Presented here are 32 T cell receptor beta chains from one specimen sequenced in a study of sequential checkpoint blockade in melanoma. The treatment denotes: randomized to nivolumab then ipilimumab (arm A) or the reverse (arm B). The method was immunoSEQ multiplex PCR; TCRdb's version includes in-frame clones alone and lacks a portion of them. The table has 10,000 to 11,000 clones, more than 75% seen once. Source: CD8+ T cells sorted from blood (inferred from file names), taken from a patient given nivolumab and ipilimumab in sequence. These receptors were obtained from a human donor with melanoma.

This chain joins TRBV30 and TRBJ2-7; TRBD1 matches at 8 bases. Per the germline V gene, CDR1 is GTSNPN and CDR2 is SVGIG (reference sequence). There are 15 residues in the CDR3. V lost 3 bases and J lost 3; bases outside the gene matches: 10. CDR3 nucleotide sequence: TGTGCCTGGAGCTACCCGGACAGGGACGGCTACGAGCAGTACTTC. Its translation: CAWSYPDRDGYEQYF.

This chain joins TRBV4-1 and TRBJ2-7; possibly TRBD1 for D (6 bases). V was clipped by 3 bases and J by 0 bases, with 12 bases between them. In germline, CDR1 is MGHRA, CDR2 YSYEKL. This CDR3 has 15 amino acids. The CDR3 here is CASSQQTGSSYEQYF. The CDR3 DNA reads as TGCGCCAGCAGCCAGCAAACAGGGAGCTCCTACGAGCAGTACTTC.

V and J are TRBV28 and TRBJ1-1; D unclear. The CDR3 is made up of 17 amino acids. Trimming took 2 bases from V and 6 from J, leaving 22 bases between them. CDR1 and CDR2 from the germline V gene are MDHEN and SYDVKM. The CDR3 reads CASSLPGTIGISAEAFF. The CDR3, as DNA: TGTGCCAGCAGTTTACCGGGAACTATTGGGATTTCGGCTGAAGCTTTCTTT. Complete variable domain (other parts from reference TRBV28 and TRBJ1-1): DVKVTQSSRYLVKRTGEKVFLECVQDMDHENMFWYRQDPGLGLRLIYFSYDVKMKEKGDIPEGYSVSREKKERFSLILESASTNQTSMYLCASSLPGTIGISAEAFFGQGTRLTVV.

CDR3 sequence (DNA): TGTGCCAGCAGTGGCGGGCCGTGGTTCGACGAGCAGTACTTC. It translates to CASSGGPWFDEQYF. The rearrangement links TRBV28 to TRBJ2-7; weak D call: TRBD2 (5 bases). This CDR3 has 14 amino acids. The V end lost 5 bases, the J end lost 5 bases, and 16 bases lay between the germline ends. Germline CDR1 is MDHEN and CDR2 is SYDVKM.

The V call is TRBV5-1, the J call TRBJ2-1, with 8 nucleotides matching TRBD2. Germline CDR1 is SGHRS and CDR2 is YFSETQ. The CDR3 covers 16 residues. V trimming: 1 base; J trimming: 7 bases; junction bases outside the gene matches: 10. The CDR3 spells CASSLFSTGGINEQFF. The CDR3, as DNA: TGCGCCAGCAGCTTGTTTAGTACGGGGGGGATTAATGAGCAGTTCTTC.

The chain links TRBV2 to TRBJ1-6; 7 bases map to TRBD1. This CDR3 region has 16 residues. Trimming at V came to 5 bases and at J to 0 bases, leaving 4 bases not matched to a gene. From germline, CDR1 is SNHLY and CDR2 FYNNEI. The CDR3 region is CASSPGQSSYNSPLHF. Written as DNA, the CDR3 is TGTGCCAGCAGTCCGGGACAGAGCTCCTATAATTCACCCCTCCACTTT.

This clone was seen a handful of times. The chain couples TRBV29-1 to TRBJ2-7, with 7 bases that match TRBD1. V was clipped by 2 bases and J by 2 bases; unmatched bases: 3. The length of the CDR3 is 13 residues. Germline CDR1 and CDR2: SQVTM and ANQGSEA. The CDR3 coding sequence is TGCAGCGTTGAAAGGGACAGTCCCTACGAGCAGTACTTC. Protein: CSVERDSPYEQYF.

The J gene is TRBJ2-7, the V gene TRBV5-1; tentative D call: TRBD1 (5 bases). The CDR3 covers 13 residues. Germline V gene data show CDR1 as SGHRS and CDR2 as YFSETQ. V was shortened by 1 base and J by 2 bases, with 7 bases between the two germline ends. The CDR3 DNA follows: TGCGCCAGCAGCTTGACAGGACCCTACGAGCAGTACTTC. Translation: CASSLTGPYEQYF.

This rearrangement joins TRBV27 to TRBJ1-5; a possible D gene is TRBD1 (6 bases). Germline-derived CDR1 and CDR2 are MNHEY and SMNVEV (reference sequence). Trimming left V 4 bases short and J 4 bases short, with 17 bases between. The length of the CDR3 is 16 residues. This CDR3 reads CASSSLGGGINQPQHF. CDR3 bases: TGTGCCAGCAGTTCCCTCGGCGGGGGCATAAATCAGCCCCAGCATTTT.

The CDR3 bases are TGTGCCAGCAGCTTAGAAAGTGAGGGGGACGAGCAGTACTTC. Protein: CASSLESEGDEQYF. The chain joins TRBV7-1 to TRBJ2-7; TRBD1 might be the D (6 bases). TRBV7-1 is an open reading frame whose function is uncertain. V was clipped by 4 bases and J by 5 bases, with 15 bases between them. This CDR3 has 14 residues.

This clone appeared a few times. This chain connects TRBV19 to TRBJ1-2; 7 bases are a match to TRBD1. V was pared by 7 bases and J by 8 bases, with 7 bases of the junction left unmatched. The germline V gene has CDR1 LNHDA and CDR2 SQIVND (reference sequence). There are 12 residues in the CDR3. This chain's CDR3 is CASTWTGGGYTF. CDR3 nucleotide sequence: TGTGCCAGTACCTGGACAGGTGGCGGCTACACCTTC.

The genes are TRBV9 and TRBJ2-7; 8 nucleotides line up with TRBD2. Germline V gene data show CDR1 as SGDLS and CDR2 as YYNGEE. The junction had 5 bases not matched to a gene; V was cut back by 0 bases and J by 0 bases. This CDR3 spans 16 amino acids. The CDR3 coding sequence is TGTGCCAGCAGCGTAGCGGGAGGGGATAGCTCCTACGAGCAGTACTTC. Translating gives CASSVAGGDSSYEQYF. The entire variable domain, with the rest obtained from reference TRBV9 and TRBJ2-7, is as follows: DSGVTQTPKHLITATGQRVTLRCSPRSGDLSVYWYQQSLDQGLQFLIQYYNGEERAKGNILERFSAQQFPDLHSELNLSSLELGDSALYFCASSVAGGDSSYEQYFGPGTRLTVT.

J is TRBJ1-4 and V is TRBV4-1, with D tentatively TRBD1 (5 bases). V shed 0 bases and J shed 5 bases, with 7 bases lying between them. This CDR3 is built from 14 residues. Germline values: CDR1 MGHRA, CDR2 YSYEKL. For the CDR3, the DNA is TGCGCCAGCAGCCAAGACCCAGGGAATGAAAAACTGTTTTTT. Residues: CASSQDPGNEKLFF.

The gene calls are TRBV5-4 and TRBJ1-1; D gene ambiguous. The CDR3 sequence is 15 residues long. Germline values: CDR1 SGHNT, CDR2 YYREEE (reference sequence). The V end lost 0 bases, the J end lost 1 base, and 10 bases lay between the germline ends. CDR3 coding DNA: TGTGCCAGCAGCTTGGGCGCCGGGAAGAACACTGAAGCTTTCTTT. The encoded protein is CASSLGAGKNTEAFF.

This chain links TRBV6-5 with TRBJ1-6; D gene ambiguous. Per germline, CDR1 MNHEY and CDR2 SVGAGI. Trimming took off 1 base at V and 0 bases at J, with 4 bases between the two ends. The CDR3 length is 15 residues. The CDR3 loop is CASSYYSSYNSPLHF. The CDR3 DNA reads TGTGCCAGCAGTTACTACAGCTCCTATAATTCACCCCTCCACTTT.

This chain links TRBV5-4 with TRBJ2-7, with a weak D call TRBD2 (7 bases). The germline V and J ends were trimmed by 4 bases and 4 bases, with 18 bases remaining between them. Germline values: CDR1 SGHNT, CDR2 YYREEE (reference sequence). CDR3 length: 15 amino acids. CDR3 in amino acids: CASSLGEGGAYEQYF. Written as DNA, the CDR3 is TGTGCCAGCAGCCTGGGGGAGGGGGGAGCGTACGAGCAGTACTTC.

The V and J genes are TRBV6-1 and TRBJ2-7, with D hard to call. V was cut by 8 bases and J by 2 bases, with 16 bases left in between. This CDR3 is built from 14 residues. Per germline, CDR1 MNHNS and CDR2 SASEGT. The chain's CDR3 is CASSLDALAYEQYF. The CDR3 DNA reads TGTGCCAGCTCGCTTGACGCGCTAGCCTACGAGCAGTACTTC.

The V and J genes are TRBV5-1 and TRBJ2-6; 8 positions match TRBD1. Germline V gives CDR1 SGHRS, CDR2 YFSETQ. CDR3 length equals 17 residues. Trimming removed 3 bases from V and 9 bases from J; junction bases left unmatched: 14. The DNA of the CDR3 is TGCGCCAGCAGCTCACCCGCCCGGGACAGGTCGGTCAACGTCCTGACTTTC. Its protein product is CASSSPARDRSVNVLTF.

DNA for the CDR3: TGTGCCAGCAGTTACACAGCGGCCTACGAGCAGTACTTC. The encoded protein is CASSYTAAYEQYF. V and J are TRBV6-5 and TRBJ2-7, with a tentative D call TRBD2 (5 bases). The V end lost 2 bases, the J end lost 2 bases, and 7 bases lay between the germline ends. Germline V gene lookup returns CDR1 MNHEY and CDR2 SVGAGI. This CDR3 spans 13 amino acids.

The V call is TRBV2, the J call TRBJ1-1; D not certain. CDR1 is SNHLY, CDR2 FYNNEI, per germline. Trimming pared 3 bases from V and 4 bases from J, leaving 15 bases between. The CDR3 is made up of 15 amino acids. The DNA for the CDR3 is TGTGCCAGCAGTGATCTGGGAGGGAAGGTCACTGAAGCTTTCTTT. It codes for CASSDLGGKVTEAFF.

This sequence joins TRBV11-2 and TRBJ2-1, with 7 positions matching TRBD2. Germline V gives CDR1 SGHAT, CDR2 FQNNGV. The ends lost 1 base at V and 7 bases at J; junction bases unmatched: 4. The CDR3 extends over 14 amino acids. CDR3 sequence reads: CASSLALAMNEQFF. CDR3 nucleotide sequence: TGTGCCAGCAGCTTAGCACTAGCGATGAATGAGCAGTTCTTC.

V gene TRBV27 combines with J gene TRBJ1-5; 9 positions agree with TRBD1. This CDR3 is built from 14 residues. J gave up 4 bases and V 6 bases, and 4 bases lay outside the gene matches. Germline V gene data show CDR1 as MNHEY and CDR2 as SMNVEV (reference sequence). CDR3 in amino acids: CASRKQGANQPQHF. In DNA form, the CDR3 reads TGTGCCAGCAGGAAACAGGGGGCGAATCAGCCCCAGCATTTT.

This clone was detected once. This chain connects TRBV11-2 to TRBJ2-7, with 7 bases that match TRBD2. Germline-derived CDR1 and CDR2 are SGHAT and FQNNGV. J was trimmed by 3 bases and V by 2 bases; bases with no gene match: 7. The CDR3 runs to 15 residues. Here the CDR3 DNA reads TGTGCCAGCAGCTTATGGGCTAGCGGTAACTACGAGCAGTACTTC. Encoded protein: CASSLWASGNYEQYF.

This clone came up once. The chain employs TRBV6-5 and TRBJ2-5, with D perhaps matching TRBD1 (6 bases). The J call may be in error: the DNA end matches TRBJ2-7 better. The CDR3 spans 14 residues. Germline CDR1 and CDR2: MNHEY and SVGAGI. Written as DNA, the CDR3 is TGTGCCAGCAGCTATACAGGGAATTTGTACGAGCAGTACTTC. Amino acid sequence: CASSYTGNLYEQYF.

The chain links TRBV11-2 to TRBJ1-5; tentative D call: TRBD1 (6 bases). CDR3 length: 14 residues. V was cut by 4 bases and J by 3 bases, with 10 bases left in between. CDR1 is SGHAT and CDR2 is FQNNGV in the germline V gene. CDR3 DNA sequence: TGTGCCAGCAGCTCTACAGGGCCCAATCAGCCCCAGCATTTT. This translates into CASSSTGPNQPQHF.

This chain uses TRBV6-5 with TRBJ1-6; D not certain. The CDR3 length is 13 residues. The germline V gene has CDR1 MNHEY and CDR2 SVGAGI. With 2 bases removed from V and 13 bases from J, the gap between germline ends came to 12 bases. This chain's CDR3 is CASSYGVGYPLHF. The CDR3 bases are TGTGCCAGCAGTTACGGAGTAGGTTACCCCCTCCACTTT.

The DNA of the CDR3 is TGTGCCAGCAGCTTAGCGGGGGAAAAACTGTTTTTT. Amino acids: CASSLAGEKLFF. The rearrangement uses TRBV11-3 and TRBJ1-4; no reliable D call. V lost 1 base to trimming and J lost 8 bases, with 5 bases between them. CDR3 size: 12 residues. Germline values: CDR1 SGHNT, CDR2 YENEEA.

V and J are TRBV19 and TRBJ2-7, with D tentatively TRBD2 (5 bases). The germline V gene has CDR1 LNHDA and CDR2 SQIVND (reference sequence). The CDR3 extends over 14 amino acids. Trimming stripped 5 bases from V and 1 base from J, with 12 bases between. DNA for the CDR3: TGTGCCAGTAGTCACGCCGTAGCGTCCTACGAGCAGTACTTC. Translating it yields CASSHAVASYEQYF.

The V and J genes are TRBV28 and TRBJ2-7, with 9 nucleotides matching TRBD1. The germline V gene encodes CDR1 MDHEN and CDR2 SYDVKM. The junction had 7 bases not matched to a gene; V was cut back by 3 bases and J by 7 bases. The CDR3 sequence is 14 residues long. The CDR3 sequence: CASSFGGTGWEQYF. Here the CDR3 DNA reads TGTGCCAGCAGTTTCGGAGGGACAGGGTGGGAGCAGTACTTC.

The V gene is TRBV10-3, the J gene TRBJ1-1, with 11 positions matching TRBD1. CDR1 is ENHRY, CDR2 SYGVKD, per germline. This CDR3 has 12 residues. V lost 10 bases and J lost 8; bases outside the gene matches: 6. Here the CDR3 reads CASGTGGREAFF. CDR3 bases: TGTGCCAGCGGGACAGGGGGTCGGGAAGCTTTCTTT.

The chain has TRBV7-2 and TRBJ1-1; the D gene is possibly TRBD1 (5 bases). CDR3 length: 14 residues. Trimming removed 6 bases from V and 0 bases from J, with 11 bases in between. The V gene's germline CDR1 is SGHTA and CDR2 FQGNSA. CDR3 DNA sequence: TGTGCCAGCAGGCTGGGGGGTTTGAACACTGAAGCTTTCTTT. Its protein product is CASRLGGLNTEAFF.

This clone was seen only once. The chain is built from TRBV10-2 and TRBJ1-2, with D hard to call. The germline V gene encodes CDR1 WSHSY and CDR2 SAAADI. With 2 bases removed from V and 8 bases from J, the gap between germline ends came to 18 bases. This CDR3 comprises 15 residues. CDR3 coding DNA: TGCGCCAGCAGTGAGAGTCCGGGAGCGTGGGCAGGCTACACCTTC. It specifies CASSESPGAWAGYTF.